This TCR beta chain was recorded in a study of graft-versus-host responses after intestinal transplantation (dated by TCRdb to the early 2020s). General notes on the study: Recipients received multivisceral, liver-intestinal, or isolated intestinal transplants. Anti-thymocyte globulin induction was given to all recipients, followed by maintenance tacrolimus and steroids for around three years. After intestinal transplantation, graft-versus-host and host-versus-graft alloreactive T cell clones were followed in the graft, circulation and bone marrow using bulk TCR-beta CDR3 sequencing. Alloreactive clones were identified by sequencing pre-transplant mixed lymphocyte reaction products and comparing them with unstimulated pre-transplant donor and recipient T cells. The cohort enrolled 20 to 30 intestinal transplant recipients, one of whom was a retransplant, and 3 patients without pretransplant specimens were excluded. A peak of at least 4% donor T cells among recipient peripheral blood mononuclear cells was the definition used for donor T cell macrochimerism. Rather than going through the commercial service, samples from a few later patients were sequenced in-house on an Illumina MiSeq and processed with MiXCR.

The sample's time point, from its label and the paper: cells obtained before transplantation from donor or recipient. CD3+CD4+ and CD3+CD8+ populations were FACS-sorted from unstimulated pre-transplant donor and recipient cells taken from spleen or lymph nodes. This clone showed up just once. The antigen this receptor binds is unknown. Base qualities are missing; no much larger clone stands one base away. Deletion took 5 bases off V and 6 bases off J, with a span of 15 bases between the germline ends. CDR1 and CDR2, per the germline V gene, are LGHNT and FRNRAP. There are 14 amino acids in the CDR3, from cysteine to phenylalanine inclusive. Kept here is only the CDR3 DNA, which spans 42 bases and is read in frame from base 1. Findings and caveats that apply to the study as a whole: Conclusions were limited by the relatively low number and heterogeneity of intestinal transplant patients. GvH clones turned up in recipient bone marrow, with some appearing earlier in ileal mucosa or blood, a pattern consistent with an intestinal mucosal origin. Patients with donor T cell macrochimerism had high GvH to HvG T cell clonal ratios in their allografts. Early after transplant, peak levels of circulating GvH clones were associated with declines in HvG clones.

Libraries came from the immunoSEQ multiplex PCR assay. For most patients, genomic DNA was isolated with the Qiagen DNeasy Blood and Tissue Kit and sent frozen to Adaptive Biotechnologies for TCR sequencing. For most patients, genomic DNA was subjected to high-throughput TCR-beta CDR3 sequencing by Adaptive Biotechnologies. From the authors' description of their analysis: TCR sequencing data were retrieved from Adaptive's ImmunoSEQ software for more than 15 patients, whereas a few other patients were processed with MiXCR and VDJtools. CD4 versus CD8 sorting errors were corrected by removing sequences found in both subsets at a frequency ratio below 5:1. CDR3 nucleotide sequences shared by donor and recipient were removed because the origin of these sequences could not be assigned. To be classed as alloreactive, a clone needed at least 2-fold expansion over unstimulated cells and a minimum CFSE-low frequency of 0.002% (template counts) or 0.001% (read counts). Mappable clones were those detected in sequenced pre-transplant spleen, lymph node, or MLR CFSE-low populations of the donor or recipient. The cumulative frequency of alloreactive clones was calculated as a percentage of all sequences, weighted by copy number. The table comes from immuneACCESS by way of TCRdb, which keeps in-frame sequences with V and J called. Part of the clones is missing from these tables; in studies checked, under half for an unresolved V gene and the rest for unknown reasons. V, J and clone size derive from that table, while D and trimming were established from the DNA sequence. The sample includes tens of thousands of clones, with around nine tenths observed a single time. Together, the top ten hold about 0.45% of the sample.

The sequence joins TRBV12-5 to TRBJ2-3, with TRBD2 perhaps the D gene, on 6 matching bases. The sequencing here drew on unstimulated CD8+ T cells sorted from spleen or lymph node cells, taken before intestinal transplant. This clonotype originated in a human donor who received an intestinal transplant. The DNA sequence is as follows: TGTGCTAGTGGTGGGACTCGATTGGGGGATACGCAGTATTTT. Its protein reads: CASGGTRLGDTQYF.